A selection of T cell receptor beta chains follows, all from one sample in a study of regulatory T cells in long-lasting Graves disease. TCRdb reanalysed the multiplex PCR reads using MiXCR and keeps one entry per CDR3 protein. The sample contains approximately 480,000 distinct CDR3 sequences, around 15% of which appear only once. The same data also contributed to another study, on T cells in Graves' hyperthyroidism and ophthalmopathy.

Sequenced here: peripheral blood mononuclear cells (PBMCs), sampled at new diagnosis, from a patient treated with antithyroid drugs. These receptors all stem from a man aged 35 to 55 with Graves disease. CDR3s include the opening cysteine and the closing phenylalanine or tryptophan. Fields, in order: V gene, D gene, J gene, clone size, CDR3 protein, CDR3 DNA. D genes are given only for firm matches. Not every row has a clone size; where given, it reads once, few, many or a size class.

V gene: TRBV5-4
D gene: TRBD2
J gene: TRBJ2-1
clone size: -
CDR3 protein: CASSNSGRYEQFF
CDR3 DNA: TGTGCCAGCAGCAATAGCGGGAGGTATGAGCAGTTCTTC

V gene: TRBV15
D gene: TRBD2
J gene: TRBJ2-5
clone size: many
CDR3 protein: CATSRVGTSGETQYF
CDR3 DNA: TGTGCCACCAGCAGAGTGGGGACTAGCGGTGAGACCCAGTACTTC

V gene: TRBV14
D gene: -
J gene: TRBJ2-5
clone size: few
CDR3 protein: CASSQDRAWGTQYF
CDR3 DNA: TGTGCCAGCAGCCAAGACAGGGCGTGGGGGACCCAGTACTTC

V gene: TRBV5-1
D gene: TRBD1
J gene: TRBJ2-1
clone size: many
CDR3 protein: CASSSPGQGINEQFF
CDR3 DNA: TGCGCCAGCAGCTCCCCGGGACAGGGGATCAATGAGCAGTTCTTC

V gene: TRBV12-3/TRBV12-4
D gene: -
J gene: TRBJ1-5
clone size: many
CDR3 protein: CASSSSGGKEMPQHF
CDR3 DNA: TGTGCCAGCAGTTCCTCCGGGGGGAAGGAAATGCCCCAGCATTTT

V gene: TRBV9
D gene: -
J gene: TRBJ2-3
clone size: few
CDR3 protein: CASSATPGRRGEDTQYF
CDR3 DNA: TGTGCCAGCAGCGCGACACCAGGGCGTAGAGGTGAAGATACGCAGTATTTT

V gene: TRBV2
D gene: -
J gene: TRBJ2-2
clone size: few
CDR3 protein: CASSERAEGLFF
CDR3 DNA: TGTGCCAGCAGTGAACGGGCAGAAGGGCTGTTTTTT

V gene: TRBV10-3
D gene: TRBD2
J gene: TRBJ2-5
clone size: many
CDR3 protein: CAISGLAGEGETQYF
CDR3 DNA: TGTGCCATCAGTGGACTAGCGGGAGAAGGGGAGACCCAGTACTTC

V gene: TRBV2
D gene: -
J gene: TRBJ2-2
clone size: many
CDR3 protein: CASHQETSIGELFF
CDR3 DNA: TGTGCCAGCCACCAGGAGACTAGTATCGGGGAGCTGTTTTTT

V gene: TRBV7-2
D gene: -
J gene: TRBJ1-2
clone size: many
CDR3 protein: CASSQSEANYGYTF
CDR3 DNA: TGTGCCAGCAGCCAAAGTGAGGCTAACTATGGCTACACCTTC

V gene: TRBV5-6
D gene: TRBD2
J gene: TRBJ2-1
clone size: -
CDR3 protein: CASSLDLAAVRDEQFF
CDR3 DNA: TGTGCCAGCAGCTTGGATCTAGCGGCAGTTAGAGATGAGCAGTTCTTC

V gene: TRBV19
D gene: TRBD1
J gene: TRBJ1-5
clone size: few
CDR3 protein: CASSSFEQGSQPQHF
CDR3 DNA: TGTGCCAGTAGTAGCTTCGAACAGGGGTCTCAGCCCCAGCATTTT

V gene: TRBV6-2/TRBV6-3
D gene: TRBD2
J gene: TRBJ2-7
clone size: -
CDR3 protein: CAGSFGLAGVYEQYF
CDR3 DNA: TGTGCCGGCAGTTTTGGACTAGCGGGAGTATACGAGCAGTACTTC

V gene: TRBV7-8
D gene: -
J gene: TRBJ1-1
clone size: many
CDR3 protein: CASSISHQENTEAFF
CDR3 DNA: TGTGCCAGCAGCATAAGTCATCAGGAGAACACTGAAGCTTTCTTT

V gene: TRBV28
D gene: -
J gene: TRBJ2-1
clone size: many
CDR3 protein: CASSFRVILNEQFF
CDR3 DNA: TGTGCCAGCAGTTTCCGGGTCATTCTCAATGAGCAGTTCTTC

V gene: TRBV12-3/TRBV12-4
D gene: -
J gene: TRBJ2-1
clone size: many
CDR3 protein: CASSLRREAAHNEQFF
CDR3 DNA: TGTGCCAGCAGTTTGAGGAGGGAAGCTGCCCACAATGAGCAGTTCTTC

V gene: TRBV30
D gene: -
J gene: TRBJ1-6
clone size: many
CDR3 protein: CAWMGSFLNSPLHF
CDR3 DNA: TGTGCCTGGATGGGATCTTTCCTTAATTCACCCCTCCACTTT

V gene: TRBV20-1
D gene: -
J gene: TRBJ1-1
clone size: many
CDR3 protein: CSAIPRQRLFQNTEAFF
CDR3 DNA: TGCAGTGCTATTCCTCGACAACGCCTATTTCAGAACACTGAAGCTTTCTTT

V gene: TRBV12-3/TRBV12-4
D gene: TRBD1
J gene: TRBJ1-6
clone size: many
CDR3 protein: CATGQGHSPLHF
CDR3 DNA: TGTGCCACCGGACAGGGGCATTCACCCCTCCACTTT

V gene: TRBV11-2
D gene: -
J gene: TRBJ2-2
clone size: many
CDR3 protein: CASSLMQVLSTGELFF
CDR3 DNA: TGTGCCAGCAGCTTGATGCAGGTTCTTAGCACCGGGGAGCTGTTTTTT

V gene: TRBV2
D gene: -
J gene: TRBJ1-6
clone size: many
CDR3 protein: CASRGINSPLHF
CDR3 DNA: TGTGCCAGCAGGGGAATTAATTCACCCCTCCACTTT

V gene: TRBV6-5
D gene: TRBD1
J gene: TRBJ2-7
clone size: many
CDR3 protein: CASSYSGQGNYEQYF
CDR3 DNA: TGTGCCAGCAGTTACAGCGGACAGGGGAACTACGAGCAGTACTTC

V gene: TRBV12-3/TRBV12-4
D gene: -
J gene: TRBJ2-7
clone size: many
CDR3 protein: CASTEDGNEQYF
CDR3 DNA: TGTGCCAGCACCGAGGACGGAAACGAGCAGTACTTC

V gene: TRBV18
D gene: -
J gene: TRBJ2-4
clone size: many
CDR3 protein: CASSPTGLERAKNIQYF
CDR3 DNA: TGTGCCAGCTCACCAACCGGGCTAGAACGGGCCAAAAACATTCAGTACTTC

V gene: TRBV20-1
D gene: -
J gene: TRBJ1-2
clone size: few
CDR3 protein: CSAEGSNYGYTF
CDR3 DNA: TGCAGTGCTGAGGGATCTAACTATGGCTACACCTTC

V gene: TRBV20-1
D gene: TRBD2
J gene: TRBJ2-2
clone size: -
CDR3 protein: CSARRLGTSGLNTGELFF
CDR3 DNA: TGCAGTGCTAGACGACTCGGGACTAGCGGGCTGAACACCGGGGAGCTGTTTTTT

V gene: TRBV6-2/TRBV6-3
D gene: -
J gene: TRBJ1-1
clone size: -
CDR3 protein: CASSESANTEAFF
CDR3 DNA: TGTGCCAGCAGTGAGTCGGCGAACACTGAAGCTTTCTTT

V gene: TRBV18
D gene: -
J gene: TRBJ2-5
clone size: many
CDR3 protein: CASSRRQAYQETQYF
CDR3 DNA: TGTGCCAGCTCACGACGACAGGCCTACCAAGAGACCCAGTACTTC

V gene: TRBV14
D gene: TRBD1
J gene: TRBJ2-7
clone size: many
CDR3 protein: CASSPRDRGPLPMREQYF
CDR3 DNA: TGTGCCAGCAGCCCCCGGGACAGGGGTCCACTCCCTATGAGAGAGCAGTACTTC

V gene: TRBV19
D gene: -
J gene: TRBJ2-2
clone size: -
CDR3 protein: CASRTDSGFIGELFF
CDR3 DNA: TGTGCCAGTCGGACCGACTCAGGGTTTATCGGGGAGCTGTTTTTT

V gene: TRBV5-1
D gene: TRBD2
J gene: TRBJ2-2
clone size: many
CDR3 protein: CASSSLTGGNTGELFF
CDR3 DNA: TGCGCCAGCAGCTCCTTGACGGGAGGGAACACCGGGGAGCTGTTTTTT

V gene: TRBV5-1
D gene: -
J gene: TRBJ1-2
clone size: few
CDR3 protein: CASSLVGDINYGYTF
CDR3 DNA: TGCGCCAGCAGCTTGGTAGGGGATATTAACTATGGCTACACCTTC

V gene: TRBV5-6
D gene: -
J gene: TRBJ1-1
clone size: many
CDR3 protein: CASSLGVGGNGEAFF
CDR3 DNA: TGTGCCAGCAGCTTGGGAGTAGGGGGGAATGGTGAAGCTTTCTTT

V gene: TRBV6-1
D gene: -
J gene: TRBJ1-1
clone size: few
CDR3 protein: CASSSPSTEAFF
CDR3 DNA: TGTGCCAGCAGCTCCCCCAGCACTGAAGCTTTCTTT

V gene: TRBV10-1
D gene: -
J gene: TRBJ2-3
clone size: many
CDR3 protein: CASSESTANTQYF
CDR3 DNA: TGCGCCAGCAGTGAGTCGACAGCCAATACGCAGTATTTT

V gene: TRBV28
D gene: TRBD1
J gene: TRBJ2-1
clone size: many
CDR3 protein: CASSYPRGRLGNEQFF
CDR3 DNA: TGTGCCAGCAGTTATCCCAGGGGGCGCCTCGGAAATGAGCAGTTCTTC

V gene: TRBV3-1
D gene: -
J gene: TRBJ1-2
clone size: few
CDR3 protein: CASSHRAPYGYTF
CDR3 DNA: TGTGCCAGCAGCCATAGGGCACCCTATGGCTACACCTTC

V gene: TRBV2
D gene: TRBD2
J gene: TRBJ2-1
clone size: many
CDR3 protein: CASSEMAGERNEQFF
CDR3 DNA: TGTGCCAGCAGTGAAATGGCGGGAGAGAGGAATGAGCAGTTCTTC

V gene: TRBV15
D gene: -
J gene: TRBJ2-7
clone size: many
CDR3 protein: CATSSLRADEQYF
CDR3 DNA: TGTGCCACCAGCTCGTTGAGAGCCGACGAGCAGTACTTC

V gene: TRBV19
D gene: -
J gene: TRBJ1-1
clone size: few
CDR3 protein: CASRPRDLEAFF
CDR3 DNA: TGTGCCAGTAGGCCCCGGGACCTTGAAGCTTTCTTT

V gene: TRBV10-3
D gene: -
J gene: TRBJ2-3
clone size: many
CDR3 protein: CAISESGDTQYF
CDR3 DNA: TGTGCCATCAGTGAGTCGGGAGATACGCAGTATTTT

V gene: TRBV5-1
D gene: -
J gene: TRBJ2-3
clone size: many
CDR3 protein: CASSSQPPPDTQYF
CDR3 DNA: TGCGCCAGCAGCTCTCAACCTCCTCCGGATACGCAGTATTTT

V gene: TRBV24-1
D gene: -
J gene: TRBJ2-1
clone size: many
CDR3 protein: CATSDDPGYEQFF
CDR3 DNA: TGTGCCACCAGTGATGACCCCGGGTATGAGCAGTTCTTC

V gene: TRBV10-3
D gene: TRBD2
J gene: TRBJ2-3
clone size: many
CDR3 protein: CAISESAASGTGGTDTQYF
CDR3 DNA: TGTGCCATCAGTGAGTCGGCGGCTAGCGGGACGGGGGGCACAGATACGCAGTATTTT

V gene: TRBV12-3/TRBV12-4
D gene: -
J gene: TRBJ1-2
clone size: many
CDR3 protein: CASSFGAYGYTF
CDR3 DNA: TGTGCCAGCAGTTTTGGCGCCTATGGCTACACCTTC

V gene: TRBV11-2
D gene: TRBD1
J gene: TRBJ2-7
clone size: many
CDR3 protein: CASSLSGGEQYF
CDR3 DNA: TGTGCCAGCAGCTTATCAGGGGGCGAGCAGTACTTC

V gene: TRBV6-4
D gene: -
J gene: TRBJ1-1
clone size: many
CDR3 protein: CASSADTNTEAFF
CDR3 DNA: TGTGCCAGCAGTGCAGACACGAACACTGAAGCTTTCTTT

V gene: TRBV24-1
D gene: -
J gene: TRBJ2-2
clone size: -
CDR3 protein: CATSESASNTGELFF
CDR3 DNA: TGTGCCACCAGTGAGTCAGCGTCGAACACCGGGGAGCTGTTTTTT

V gene: TRBV27
D gene: TRBD2
J gene: TRBJ2-1
clone size: many
CDR3 protein: CASSTIGAGGPNEQFF
CDR3 DNA: TGTGCCAGCAGTACCATAGGAGCGGGAGGGCCGAATGAGCAGTTCTTC

V gene: TRBV5-4
D gene: -
J gene: TRBJ2-1
clone size: few
CDR3 protein: CASSLGGTAYNEQFF
CDR3 DNA: TGTGCCAGCAGCTTGGGCGGGACAGCCTACAATGAGCAGTTCTTC

V gene: TRBV5-6
D gene: -
J gene: TRBJ1-1
clone size: many
CDR3 protein: CASSLEGGMVTEAFF
CDR3 DNA: TGTGCCAGCAGCTTGGAGGGGGGCATGGTCACTGAAGCTTTCTTT

V gene: TRBV19
D gene: -
J gene: TRBJ1-5
clone size: -
CDR3 protein: CASSMGGRGYQPQHF
CDR3 DNA: TGTGCCAGTAGTATGGGGGGCAGGGGTTACCAGCCCCAGCATTTT

V gene: TRBV29-1
D gene: -
J gene: TRBJ2-1
clone size: many
CDR3 protein: CSVEDYGSLSYNEQFF
CDR3 DNA: TGCAGCGTTGAAGATTATGGCAGCCTCTCCTACAATGAGCAGTTCTTC